A single sample is the source of the 13 T cell receptor beta chains below, sequenced in a study of T cells after yellow fever vaccination. MiXCR was run by TCRdb on the 5' RACE reads, yielding one entry per CDR3 protein. The table lists approximately 300,000 distinct CDR3 sequences, roughly 10% of them singletons. Here the sequenced sample was CD4+ T cells sorted from PBMCs, taken 45 days after the yellow fever booster vaccination. These receptors originate from a man aged 18 to 29 who received the YFV17D yellow fever vaccine.

V usage is TRBV20-1 and J usage is TRBJ1-2, with 8 bases lining up with TRBD1. Germline V gives CDR1 DFQATT, CDR2 SNEGSKA (reference sequence). The V gene end was trimmed by 3 bases and the J gene end by 4 bases; junction bases not matched to a gene: 7. CDR3 length: 14 amino acids. The CDR3 sequence is CSASDGQGGYGYTF. CDR3 DNA sequence: TGCAGTGCTAGTGATGGACAGGGTGGCTATGGCTACACCTTC.

This clonotype showed up just a few times. The chain links TRBV7-2 to TRBJ2-3; D possibly uses TRBD1 or TRBD2 (5 bases each). The germline V gene has CDR1 SGHTA and CDR2 FQGNSA. V was clipped by 1 base and J by 0 bases, with 11 bases between them. The CDR3 contains 16 residues. CDR3 coding DNA: TGTGCCAGCAGCTTAGATGCCGGGGCAAGCACAGATACGCAGTATTTT. Translation: CASSLDAGASTDTQYF.

This clonotype was seen a single time. A much larger clone is a single base away; this may be a read error. V gene TRBV30 combines with J gene TRBJ2-1; D not certain. The V end lost 0 bases, the J end lost 9 bases, and 12 bases lay between the germline ends. The CDR3 length is 13 residues. Looked up from germline, CDR1 is GTSNPN and CDR2 is SVGIG (reference sequence). CDR3 sequence reads: CAWSVQVTCEQFF. CDR3 sequence (DNA): TGTGCCTGGAGTGTGCAAGTCACATGTGAGCAGTTCTTC.

V is TRBV20-1 and J is TRBJ2-7, with 10 bases identical to TRBD1. CDR1 DFQATT and CDR2 SNEGSKA come from the germline V gene (reference sequence). The junction had 9 bases not matched to a gene; V was cut back by 6 bases and J by 4 bases. The CDR3 is 14 amino acids. CDR3 sequence reads: CSASSGTGEYEQYF. DNA of the CDR3: TGCAGTGCCTCCTCCGGGACAGGGGAGTACGAGCAGTACTTC.

V usage is TRBV24-1 and J usage is TRBJ2-3; D is possibly TRBD1 (5 bases). CDR3 length: 14 residues. V gave up 3 bases and J gave up 6 bases, with 12 bases separating them. Germline-derived CDR1 and CDR2 are KGHDR and SFDVKD. The CDR3: CATSDSRAGDTQYF. The DNA of the CDR3 is TGTGCCACCAGTGATAGCAGGGCAGGCGATACGCAGTATTTT.

The gene calls are TRBV6-2 or TRBV6-3 and TRBJ2-2; maybe TRBD2 (6 bases). This CDR3 has 14 residues. The V gene's germline CDR1 is MNHEY and CDR2 SVGEGT. V dropped 6 bases and J dropped 4 bases, with 12 bases sitting between them. The CDR3: CASSRGFGTGELFF. DNA for the CDR3: TGTGCCAGCAGCCGGGGGTTCGGCACCGGGGAGCTGTTTTTT.

This clonotype was detected only a few times. The gene calls are TRBV7-9 and TRBJ2-3; D is possibly TRBD1 (6 bases). Germline V gene sequence: CDR1 SEHNR, CDR2 FQNEAQ (reference sequence). This CDR3 has 15 amino acids. The ends were cut back, 7 bases at V and 4 bases at J, with 18 bases in the middle. CDR3 residues: CASTPPGRGADTQYF. The CDR3 DNA reads TGTGCCAGCACCCCTCCGGGCAGGGGTGCAGATACGCAGTATTTT. The variable domain in full, with the rest retrieved from reference TRBV7-9 and TRBJ2-3, is DTGVSQNPRHKITKRGQNVTFRCDPISEHNRLYWYRQTLGQGPEFLTYFQNEAQLEKSRLLSDRFSAERPKGSFSTLEIQRTEQGDSAMYLCASTPPGRGADTQYFGPGTRLTVL.

The V call is TRBV7-2, the J call TRBJ2-5; a weak D match, TRBD2 (5 bases). This CDR3 contains 14 residues. V was trimmed by 10 bases and J by 4 bases, leaving 19 bases between them. Germline CDR1 SGHTA, CDR2 FQGNSA. CDR3 protein: CATCPRRAGETQYF. In nucleotides, the CDR3 is TGTGCCACCTGCCCCCGGCGGGCGGGAGAGACCCAGTACTTC.

The V and J genes are TRBV29-1 and TRBJ1-2, with 10 bases that match TRBD1. This CDR3 has 14 amino acids. Trimming took 3 bases from V and 8 from J; bases not matched to a gene: 9. Germline values: CDR1 SQVTM, CDR2 ANQGSEA. CDR3: CSVDKPGQGIGYTF. As DNA, the CDR3 is TGCAGCGTTGATAAACCGGGACAGGGGATCGGCTACACCTTC.

The V gene is TRBV29-1, the J gene TRBJ1-2; 7 bases map to TRBD1. Germline CDR1 is SQVTM and CDR2 is ANQGSEA. J was trimmed by 4 bases and V by 4 bases; bases with no gene match: 9. The CDR3 is 14 residues long. The CDR3 is CSVGFGQAAYGYTF. DNA for the CDR3: TGCAGCGTTGGTTTTGGACAGGCAGCCTATGGCTACACCTTC.

The chain joins TRBV7-9 to TRBJ1-2; 9 bases are a match to TRBD1. This CDR3 contains 15 residues. Germline V lookup: CDR1 SEHNR, CDR2 FQNEAQ (reference sequence). With 8 bases clipped from V and 2 bases from J, the junction kept 9 bases outside the gene matches. CDR3 nucleotide sequence: TGTGCCAGCGCTGCTCGGGACAGGGCGAACTATGGCTACACCTTC. Protein: CASAARDRANYGYTF.

Many counts were recorded for this clonotype. The V gene is TRBV4-1, the J gene TRBJ1-4; D is unclear. The V gene lost 0 bases and the J gene lost 3 bases, with 11 bases spanning the gap. Germline loops: CDR1 MGHRA, CDR2 YSYEKL. CDR3 length equals 16 residues. CDR3: CASSQDRRVSNEKLFF. The CDR3 DNA reads as TGCGCCAGCAGCCAAGATCGAAGAGTGTCTAATGAAAAACTGTTTTTT.

The J gene is TRBJ2-1, the V gene TRBV7-9; 10 bases match TRBD2. Germline CDR1 and CDR2: SEHNR and FQNEAQ (reference sequence). The CDR3 is 17 amino acids. Unmatched junction bases numbered 11, after V lost 5 bases and J lost 4 bases. The CDR3 loop reads CASSPDFGSGGYNEQFF. The CDR3 nucleotides read TGTGCCAGCAGCCCCGATTTCGGTAGCGGGGGGTACAATGAGCAGTTCTTC.